One and the same sample provided the 9 T cell receptor beta chains below, sequenced in a study of cytomegalovirus exposure and HLA in healthy donors. Primers for the PCR totalled 60 Vbeta and 13 Jbeta. The assay was immunoSEQ multiplex PCR, and TCRdb's table has in-frame clones only and misses some. Of approximately 180,000 clones listed, roughly three quarters are singletons. Sequencing was carried out using PBMCs. These TCRs come from a male donor in good health and CMV-seronegative.

The DNA for the CDR3 is TGTGCCAGCAGCGAGGGATTTTCTGGAAACACCATATATTTT. Its translation: CASSEGFSGNTIYF. The V gene is TRBV28, the J gene TRBJ1-3, with D hard to call. The CDR3 covers 14 residues. Germline lookup yields CDR1 MDHEN and CDR2 SYDVKM. The V end was cut by 6 bases, the J end by 1 base, with 10 bases between.

This clone came up once. V usage is TRBV9 and J usage is TRBJ2-3, with TRBD2 identical over 7 bases. Per the germline V gene, CDR1 is SGDLS and CDR2 is YYNGEE. This CDR3 is built from 17 residues. V lost 0 bases to trimming and J lost 0 bases; unmatched junction nucleotides: 7. The CDR3 region is CASSVAPSGTSTDTQYF. The CDR3 nucleotides are TGTGCCAGCAGCGTAGCTCCTAGCGGAACTAGCACAGATACGCAGTATTTT.

The gene calls are TRBV11-1 and TRBJ2-5; a possible D gene is TRBD1 (5 bases). The CDR3 is 14 amino acids. V was pared by 5 bases and J by 0 bases, with 10 bases between. From germline, CDR1 is SGHAT and CDR2 FQDESV (reference sequence). This CDR3 is CASSGDRYQETQYF. In nucleotides, the CDR3 is TGTGCCAGCAGCGGTGACAGATACCAAGAGACCCAGTACTTC.

The V gene is TRBV30, the J gene TRBJ1-1, with a possible D match to TRBD1 (6 bases). The ends were cut back, 7 bases at V and 1 base at J, with 13 bases in the middle. There are 13 residues in the CDR3. CDR1 is GTSNPN, CDR2 SVGIG, per germline (reference sequence). The CDR3 DNA is TGTGCCTCCAGGGGCACAGCGAACACTGAAGCTTTCTTT. Translation: CASRGTANTEAFF.

This clone was counted between two and nine times. The V and J genes are TRBV7-9 and TRBJ2-1; 7 bases align to TRBD1. CDR1 is SEHNR, CDR2 FQNEAQ, per germline (reference sequence). The CDR3 is 14 residues long. J lost 10 bases, V lost 3 bases, and 9 bases had no gene match. The CDR3 DNA is TGTGCCAGCAGCTTCAGCAGAGGGGGCAAGGAGCAGTTCTTC. Amino acids: CASSFSRGGKEQFF.

V is TRBV28 and J is TRBJ2-7; TRBD2 aligns across 7 bases. This CDR3 spans 12 amino acids. V was clipped by 3 bases and J by 6 bases; unmatched bases: 2. Germline lookup yields CDR1 MDHEN and CDR2 SYDVKM. DNA for the CDR3: TGTGCCAGCAGTTTCGAGCGGGGCGAGCAGTACTTC. Residues: CASSFERGEQYF.

The chain links TRBV9 to TRBJ2-7; TRBD1 matches at 9 bases. V lost 5 bases, J lost 5 bases, and 11 bases stayed unmatched. The CDR3 is 15 residues long. Germline assignment: CDR1 SGDLS and CDR2 YYNGEE. The CDR3: CASSPGTGSYHEQYF. As DNA, the CDR3 is TGTGCCAGCAGTCCCGGGACAGGGTCTTACCACGAGCAGTACTTC. The entire variable domain, with the rest obtained from reference TRBV9 and TRBJ2-7, is as follows: DSGVTQTPKHLITATGQRVTLRCSPRSGDLSVYWYQQSLDQGLQFLIQYYNGEERAKGNILERFSAQQFPDLHSELNLSSLELGDSALYFCASSPGTGSYHEQYFGPGTRLTVT.

This chain uses TRBV6-6 with TRBJ2-4; TRBD2 aligns across 10 bases. This CDR3 has 15 residues. J gave up 3 bases and V 5 bases, and 4 bases lay outside the gene matches. The germline V gene has CDR1 MNHNY and CDR2 SVGAGI (reference sequence). CDR3 sequence reads: CASSSGRGGKNIQYF. The CDR3 region has the DNA TGTGCCAGCAGTAGCGGGAGGGGGGGCAAAAACATTCAGTACTTC.

CDR3 in DNA: TGTGCCAGCAGTTTATTCTCGGGAAATCAGCCCCAGCATTTT. This codes for CASSLFSGNQPQHF. The chain uses TRBV27 and TRBJ1-5, with D unresolved. Germline loops: CDR1 MNHEY, CDR2 SMNVEV (reference sequence). This CDR3 has 14 amino acids. V lost 1 base to trimming and J lost 4 bases, with 8 bases between them.